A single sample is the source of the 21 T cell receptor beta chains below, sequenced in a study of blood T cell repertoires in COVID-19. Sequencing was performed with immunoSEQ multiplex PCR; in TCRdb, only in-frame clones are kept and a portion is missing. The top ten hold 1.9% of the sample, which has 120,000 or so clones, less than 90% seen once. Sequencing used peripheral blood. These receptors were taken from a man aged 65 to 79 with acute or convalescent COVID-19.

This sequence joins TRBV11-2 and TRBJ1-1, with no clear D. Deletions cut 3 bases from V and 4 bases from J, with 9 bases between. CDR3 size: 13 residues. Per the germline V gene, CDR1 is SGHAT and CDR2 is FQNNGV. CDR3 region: CASSFFGVTEAFF. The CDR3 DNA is TGTGCCAGCAGCTTCTTCGGGGTCACTGAAGCTTTCTTT.

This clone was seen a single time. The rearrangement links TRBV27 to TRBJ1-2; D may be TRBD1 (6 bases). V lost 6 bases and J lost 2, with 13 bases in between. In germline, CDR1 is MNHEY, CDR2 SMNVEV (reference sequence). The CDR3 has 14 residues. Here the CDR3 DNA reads TGTGCCAGCAGGACTCTACAGGGAAACTATGGCTACACCTTC. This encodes CASRTLQGNYGYTF.

CDR3: CASSPHIRQGPNTEAFF. The CDR3 DNA follows: TGTGCCAGCAGCCCCCACATCCGACAGGGACCGAACACTGAAGCTTTCTTT. The rearrangement uses TRBV7-9 and TRBJ1-1; 7 positions agree with TRBD1. In germline, CDR1 is SEHNR, CDR2 FQNEAQ (reference sequence). With V trimmed by 5 bases and J by 1 base, 13 bases remained unmatched. The CDR3 loop spans 17 amino acids.

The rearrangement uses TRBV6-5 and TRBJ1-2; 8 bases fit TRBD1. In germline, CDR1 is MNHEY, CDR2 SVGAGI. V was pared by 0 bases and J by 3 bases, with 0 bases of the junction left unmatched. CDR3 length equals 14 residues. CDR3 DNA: TGTGCCAGCAGTTACTCGACAGGGGACTATGGCTACACCTTC. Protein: CASSYSTGDYGYTF.

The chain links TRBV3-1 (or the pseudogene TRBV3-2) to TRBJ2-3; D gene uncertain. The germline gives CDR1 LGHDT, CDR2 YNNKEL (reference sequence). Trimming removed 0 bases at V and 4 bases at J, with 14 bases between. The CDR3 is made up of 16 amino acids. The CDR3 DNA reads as TGTGCCAGCAGCCAAGATGCACTACTCAAGGCAGATACGCAGTATTTT. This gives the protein CASSQDALLKADTQYF.

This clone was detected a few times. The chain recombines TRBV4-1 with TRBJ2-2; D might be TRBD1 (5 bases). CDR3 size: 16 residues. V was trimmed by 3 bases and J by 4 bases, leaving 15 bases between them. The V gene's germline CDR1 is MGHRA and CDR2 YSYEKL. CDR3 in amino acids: CASSHFDWTSTGELFF. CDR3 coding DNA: TGCGCCAGCAGCCATTTTGATTGGACATCCACCGGGGAGCTGTTTTTT.

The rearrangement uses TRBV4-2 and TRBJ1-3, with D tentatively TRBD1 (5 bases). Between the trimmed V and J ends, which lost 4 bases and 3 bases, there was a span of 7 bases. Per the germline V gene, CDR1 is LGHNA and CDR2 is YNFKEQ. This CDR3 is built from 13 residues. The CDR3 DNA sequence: TGTGCCAGCAGCCTCGACAGTGGAAACACCATATATTTT. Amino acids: CASSLDSGNTIYF.

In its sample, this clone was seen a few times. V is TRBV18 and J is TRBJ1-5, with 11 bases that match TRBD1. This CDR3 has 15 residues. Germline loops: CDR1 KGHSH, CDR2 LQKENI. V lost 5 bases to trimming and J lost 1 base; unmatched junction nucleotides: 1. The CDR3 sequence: CASSGTGGSNQPQHF. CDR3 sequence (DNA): TGTGCCAGCTCAGGGACAGGGGGGAGCAATCAGCCCCAGCATTTT. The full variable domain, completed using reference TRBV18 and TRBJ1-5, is NAGVMQNPRHLVRRRGQEARLRCSPMKGHSHVYWYRQLPEEGLKFMVYLQKENIIDESGMPKERFSAEFPKEGPSILRIQQVVRGDSAAYFCASSGTGGSNQPQHFGDGTRLSIL.

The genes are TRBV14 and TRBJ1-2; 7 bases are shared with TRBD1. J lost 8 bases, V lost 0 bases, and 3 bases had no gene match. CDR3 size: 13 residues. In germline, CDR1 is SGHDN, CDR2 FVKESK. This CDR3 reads CASSQDVDRGYTF. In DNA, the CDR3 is TGTGCCAGCAGCCAAGATGTGGACAGGGGCTACACCTTC.

CDR3 protein: CASSDQTGELFF. CDR3 DNA: TGTGCCAGCAGTGATCAAACCGGGGAGCTGTTTTTT. The chain carries TRBV6-4 and TRBJ2-2; D remains ambiguous. This CDR3 is built from 12 residues. V was shortened by 3 bases and J by 5 bases, with 4 bases between the two germline ends. Germline CDR1 MRHNA, CDR2 SNTAGT.

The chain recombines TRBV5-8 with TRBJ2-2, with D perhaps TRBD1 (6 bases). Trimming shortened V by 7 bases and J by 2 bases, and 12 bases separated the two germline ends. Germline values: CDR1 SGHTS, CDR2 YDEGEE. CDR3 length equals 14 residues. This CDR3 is CASDRRRNTGELFF. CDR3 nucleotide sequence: TGTGCCAGCGACAGGCGGCGCAACACCGGGGAGCTGTTTTTT.

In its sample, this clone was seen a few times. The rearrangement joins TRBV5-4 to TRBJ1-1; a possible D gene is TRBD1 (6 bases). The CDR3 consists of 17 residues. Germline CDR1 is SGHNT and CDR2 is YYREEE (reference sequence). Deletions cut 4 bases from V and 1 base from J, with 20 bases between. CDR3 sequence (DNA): TGTGCCAGCAGCCCGGGGGGGGCGGCGGGCGGGAACACTGAAGCTTTCTTT. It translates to CASSPGGAAGGNTEAFF. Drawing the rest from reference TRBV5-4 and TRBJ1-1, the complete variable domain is ETGVTQSPTHLIKTRGQQVTLRCSSQSGHNTVSWYQQALGQGPQFIFQYYREEENGRGNFPPRFSGLQFPNYSSELNVNALELDDSALYLCASSPGGAAGGNTEAFFGQGTRLTVV.

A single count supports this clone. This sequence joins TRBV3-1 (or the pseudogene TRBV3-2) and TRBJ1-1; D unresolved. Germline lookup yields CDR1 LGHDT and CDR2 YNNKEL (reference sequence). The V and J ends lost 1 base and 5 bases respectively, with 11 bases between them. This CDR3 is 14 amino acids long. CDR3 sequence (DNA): TGTGCCAGCAGCCAAGTGAGCGGGAGAACTGAAGCTTTCTTT. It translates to CASSQVSGRTEAFF.

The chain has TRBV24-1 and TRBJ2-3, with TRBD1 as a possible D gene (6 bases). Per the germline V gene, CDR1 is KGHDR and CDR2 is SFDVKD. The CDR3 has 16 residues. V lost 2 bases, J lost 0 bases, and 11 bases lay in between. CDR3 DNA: TGTGCCACCAGTGATTCCCCAGGGGTCAGCACAGATACGCAGTATTTT. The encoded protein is CATSDSPGVSTDTQYF.

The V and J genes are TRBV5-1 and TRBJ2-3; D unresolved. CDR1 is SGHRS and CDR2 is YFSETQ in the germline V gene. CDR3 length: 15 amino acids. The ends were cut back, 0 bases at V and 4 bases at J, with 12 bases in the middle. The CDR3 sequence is CASSLAYRSSDTQYF. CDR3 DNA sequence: TGCGCCAGCAGCTTGGCGTACAGAAGCTCAGATACGCAGTATTTT.

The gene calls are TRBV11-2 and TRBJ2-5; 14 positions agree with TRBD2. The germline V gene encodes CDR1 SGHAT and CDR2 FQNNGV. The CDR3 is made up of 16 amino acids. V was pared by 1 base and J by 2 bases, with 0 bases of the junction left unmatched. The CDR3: CASSLGLAGGQETQYF. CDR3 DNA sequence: TGTGCCAGCAGCTTAGGACTAGCGGGGGGGCAAGAGACCCAGTACTTC.

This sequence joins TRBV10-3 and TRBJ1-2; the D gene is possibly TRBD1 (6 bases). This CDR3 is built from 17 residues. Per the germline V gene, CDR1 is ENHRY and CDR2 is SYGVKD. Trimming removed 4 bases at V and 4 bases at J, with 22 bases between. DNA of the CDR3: TGTGCCATCAGTGGTGCCAGGGGTGGCAGAAGTAGCTATGGCTACACCTTC. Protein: CAISGARGGRSSYGYTF.

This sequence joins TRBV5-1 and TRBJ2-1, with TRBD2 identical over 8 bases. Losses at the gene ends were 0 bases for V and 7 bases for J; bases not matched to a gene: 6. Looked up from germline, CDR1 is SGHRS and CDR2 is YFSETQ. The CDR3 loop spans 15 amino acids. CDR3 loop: CASSLGPGGPNEQFF. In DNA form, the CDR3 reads TGCGCCAGCAGCTTGGGCCCGGGGGGGCCGAATGAGCAGTTCTTC.

CDR3 sequence reads: CASSSRLAGSTDTQYF. The CDR3 nucleotides read TGCGCCAGCAGCTCACGACTAGCGGGTTCGACAGATACGCAGTATTTT. The chain carries TRBV5-1 and TRBJ2-3; TRBD2 aligns across 10 bases. V trimming: 3 bases; J trimming: 3 bases; junction bases outside the gene matches: 7. The CDR3 runs to 16 residues. CDR1 is SGHRS and CDR2 is YFSETQ in the germline V gene.

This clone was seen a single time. The CDR3 protein is CASSFSAGVQETQYF. The CDR3, as DNA: TGTGCCAGCAGCTTTTCAGCGGGGGTACAAGAGACCCAGTACTTC. The chain couples TRBV7-2 to TRBJ2-5; 8 bases fit TRBD2. Germline CDR1 reads SGHTA; CDR2 reads FQGNSA. The CDR3 is 15 residues long. V lost 3 bases and J lost 2; bases outside the gene matches: 5.

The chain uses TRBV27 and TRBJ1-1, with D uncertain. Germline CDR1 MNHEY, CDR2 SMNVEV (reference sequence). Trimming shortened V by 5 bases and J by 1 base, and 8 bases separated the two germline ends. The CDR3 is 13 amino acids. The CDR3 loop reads CASSLQENTEAFF. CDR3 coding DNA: TGTGCCAGCAGTCTGCAGGAGAACACTGAAGCTTTCTTT.